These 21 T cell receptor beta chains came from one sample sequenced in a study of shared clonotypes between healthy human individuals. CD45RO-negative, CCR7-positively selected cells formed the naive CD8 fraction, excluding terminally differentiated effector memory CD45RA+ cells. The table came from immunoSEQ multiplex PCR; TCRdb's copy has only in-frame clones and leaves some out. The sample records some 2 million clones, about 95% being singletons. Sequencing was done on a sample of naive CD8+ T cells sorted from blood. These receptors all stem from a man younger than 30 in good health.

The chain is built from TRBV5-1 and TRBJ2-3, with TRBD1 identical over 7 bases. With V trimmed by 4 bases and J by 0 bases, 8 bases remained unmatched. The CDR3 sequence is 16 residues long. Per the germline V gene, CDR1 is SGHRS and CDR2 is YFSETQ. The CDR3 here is CASSPWTGTSTDTQYF. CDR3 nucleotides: TGCGCCAGCAGCCCCTGGACAGGAACCAGCACAGATACGCAGTATTTT.

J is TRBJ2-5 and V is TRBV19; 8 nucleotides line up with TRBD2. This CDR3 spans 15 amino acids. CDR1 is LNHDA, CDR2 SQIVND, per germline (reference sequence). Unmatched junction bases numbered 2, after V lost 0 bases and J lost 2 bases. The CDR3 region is CASSIDSGTQETQYF. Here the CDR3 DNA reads TGTGCCAGTAGTATAGATAGCGGGACACAAGAGACCCAGTACTTC.

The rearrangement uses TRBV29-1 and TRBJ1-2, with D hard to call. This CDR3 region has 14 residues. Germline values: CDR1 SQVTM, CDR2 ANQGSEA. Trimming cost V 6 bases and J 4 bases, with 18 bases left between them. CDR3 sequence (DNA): TGCAGCGTGGAGGACCGGACCGAGGGCTATGGCTACACCTTC. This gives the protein CSVEDRTEGYGYTF.

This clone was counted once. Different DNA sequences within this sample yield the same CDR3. The DNA for the CDR3 is TGCGCCAGCAGCTTGGCAGGCCTGAACACCGGGGAGCTGTTTTTT. Protein sequence: CASSLAGLNTGELFF. This rearrangement joins TRBV5-1 to TRBJ2-2; the D is unclear. V was cut by 0 bases and J by 1 base, with 7 bases left in between. Germline V lookup: CDR1 SGHRS, CDR2 YFSETQ. The CDR3 has 15 amino acids.

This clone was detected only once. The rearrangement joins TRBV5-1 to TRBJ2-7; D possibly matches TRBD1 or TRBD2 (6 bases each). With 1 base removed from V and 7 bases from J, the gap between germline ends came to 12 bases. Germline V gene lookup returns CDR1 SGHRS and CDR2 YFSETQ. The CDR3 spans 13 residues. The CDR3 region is CASSLLGGWEQYF. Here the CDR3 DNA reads TGCGCCAGCAGCTTGTTGGGGGGCTGGGAGCAGTACTTC.

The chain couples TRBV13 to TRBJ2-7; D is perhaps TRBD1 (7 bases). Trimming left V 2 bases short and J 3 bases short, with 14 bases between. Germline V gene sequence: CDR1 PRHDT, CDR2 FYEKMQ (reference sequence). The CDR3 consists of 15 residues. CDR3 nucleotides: TGTGCCAGCAGCTTAAAAGGAGGGGGCGTCTACGAGCAGTACTTC. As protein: CASSLKGGGVYEQYF.

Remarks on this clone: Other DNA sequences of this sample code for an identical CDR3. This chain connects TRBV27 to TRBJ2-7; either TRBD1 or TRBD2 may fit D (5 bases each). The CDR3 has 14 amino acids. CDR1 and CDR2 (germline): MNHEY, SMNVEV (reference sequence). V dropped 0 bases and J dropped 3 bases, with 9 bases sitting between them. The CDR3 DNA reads TGTGCCAGCAGTTTATCCGGGACCCTCTACGAGCAGTACTTC. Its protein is CASSLSGTLYEQYF.

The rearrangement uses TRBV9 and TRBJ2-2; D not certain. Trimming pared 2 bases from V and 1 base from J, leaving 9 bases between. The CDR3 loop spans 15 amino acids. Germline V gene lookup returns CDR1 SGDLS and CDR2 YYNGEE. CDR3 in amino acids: CASSVSLLNTGELFF. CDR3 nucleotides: TGTGCCAGCAGCGTGTCTTTGTTGAACACCGGGGAGCTGTTTTTT. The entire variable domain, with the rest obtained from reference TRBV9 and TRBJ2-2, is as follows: DSGVTQTPKHLITATGQRVTLRCSPRSGDLSVYWYQQSLDQGLQFLIQYYNGEERAKGNILERFSAQQFPDLHSELNLSSLELGDSALYFCASSVSLLNTGELFFGEGSRLTVL.

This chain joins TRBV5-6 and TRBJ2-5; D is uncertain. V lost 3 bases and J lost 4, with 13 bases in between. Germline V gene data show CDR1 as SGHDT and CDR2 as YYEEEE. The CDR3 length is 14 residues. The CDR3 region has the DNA TGTGCCAGCAGCTCCCTGGCCAATAGAGAGACCCAGTACTTC. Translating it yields CASSSLANRETQYF.

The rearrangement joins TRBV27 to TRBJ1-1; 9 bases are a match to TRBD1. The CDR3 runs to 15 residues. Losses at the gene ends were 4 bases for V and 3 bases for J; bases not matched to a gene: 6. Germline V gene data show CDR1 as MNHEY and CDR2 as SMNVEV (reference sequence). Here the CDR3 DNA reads TGTGCCAGCAGTTACAGGGGGCGATGGGACACTGAAGCTTTCTTT. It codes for CASSYRGRWDTEAFF.

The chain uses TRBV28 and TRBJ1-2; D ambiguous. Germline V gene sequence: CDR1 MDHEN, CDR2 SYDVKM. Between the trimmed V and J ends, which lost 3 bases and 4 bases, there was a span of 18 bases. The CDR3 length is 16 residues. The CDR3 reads CASSLEAVPTFYGYTF. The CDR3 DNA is TGTGCCAGCAGTTTGGAGGCCGTACCAACCTTCTATGGCTACACCTTC.

The CDR3 nucleotides are TGTGCCAGCAGCCCTTCTTGGGGACAGGACGACGAGCAGTACTTC. It specifies CASSPSWGQDDEQYF. The rearrangement uses TRBV7-6 and TRBJ2-7; 8 nucleotides align to TRBD1. V lost 5 bases, J lost 5 bases, and 11 bases stayed unmatched. The CDR3 loop spans 15 amino acids. Germline loops: CDR1 SGHVS, CDR2 FNYEAQ. The full variable domain, with the rest looked up from reference TRBV7-6 and TRBJ2-7, is GAGVSQSPRYKVTKRGQDVALRCDPISGHVSLYWYRQALGQGPEFLTYFNYEAQQDKSGLPNDRFSAERPEGSISTLTIQRTEQRDSAMYRCASSPSWGQDDEQYFGPGTRLTVT.

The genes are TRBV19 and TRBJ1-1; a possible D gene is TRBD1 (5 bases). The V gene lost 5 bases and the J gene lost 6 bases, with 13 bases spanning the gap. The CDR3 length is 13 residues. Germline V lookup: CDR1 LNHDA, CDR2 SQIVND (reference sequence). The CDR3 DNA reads TGTGCCAGTAGTCTAGGGGAAAGTCCTGAAGCTTTCTTT. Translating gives CASSLGESPEAFF.

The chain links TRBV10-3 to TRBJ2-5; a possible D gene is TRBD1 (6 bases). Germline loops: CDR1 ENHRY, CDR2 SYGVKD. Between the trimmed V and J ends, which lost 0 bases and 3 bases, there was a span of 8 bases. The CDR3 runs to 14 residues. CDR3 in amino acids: CAISESQGKETQYF. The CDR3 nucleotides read TGTGCCATCAGTGAGTCACAGGGAAAAGAGACCCAGTACTTC.

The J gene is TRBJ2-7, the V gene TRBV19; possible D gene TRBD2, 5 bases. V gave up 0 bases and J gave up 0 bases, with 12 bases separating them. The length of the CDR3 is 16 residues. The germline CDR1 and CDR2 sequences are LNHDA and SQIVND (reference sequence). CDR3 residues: CASSIDVASGSYEQYF. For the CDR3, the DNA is TGTGCCAGTAGTATAGACGTAGCGAGCGGCTCCTACGAGCAGTACTTC. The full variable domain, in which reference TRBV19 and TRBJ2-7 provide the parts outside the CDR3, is DGGITQSPKYLFRKEGQNVTLSCEQNLNHDAMYWYRQDPGQGLRLIYYSQIVNDFQKGDIAEGYSVSREKKESFPLTVTSAQKNPTAFYLCASSIDVASGSYEQYFGPGTRLTVT.

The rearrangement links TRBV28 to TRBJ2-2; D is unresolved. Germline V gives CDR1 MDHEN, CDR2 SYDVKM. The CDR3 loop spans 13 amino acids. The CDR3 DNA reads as TGTGCTCTAAGCCCCGGAAACACCGGGGAGCTGTTTTTT. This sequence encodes CALSPGNTGELFF.

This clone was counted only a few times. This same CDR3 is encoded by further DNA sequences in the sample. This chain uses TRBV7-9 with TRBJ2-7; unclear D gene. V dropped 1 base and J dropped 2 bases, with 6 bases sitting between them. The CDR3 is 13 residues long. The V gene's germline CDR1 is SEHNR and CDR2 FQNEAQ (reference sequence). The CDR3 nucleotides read TGTGCCAGCAGCTTAGGGGTCCCCTACGAGCAGTACTTC. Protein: CASSLGVPYEQYF.

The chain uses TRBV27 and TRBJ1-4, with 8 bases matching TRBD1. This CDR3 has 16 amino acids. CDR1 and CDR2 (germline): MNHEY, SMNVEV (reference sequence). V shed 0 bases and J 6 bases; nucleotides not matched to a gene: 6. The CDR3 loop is CASSLSVTGADEKLFF. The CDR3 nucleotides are TGTGCCAGCAGTTTATCGGTGACAGGGGCGGATGAAAAACTGTTTTTT.

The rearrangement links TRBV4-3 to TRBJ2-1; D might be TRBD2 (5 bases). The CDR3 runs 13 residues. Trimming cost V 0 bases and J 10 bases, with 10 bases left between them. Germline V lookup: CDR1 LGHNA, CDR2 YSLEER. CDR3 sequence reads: CASSQEGPGEQFF. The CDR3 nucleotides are TGCGCCAGCAGCCAAGAAGGGCCGGGGGAGCAGTTCTTC.

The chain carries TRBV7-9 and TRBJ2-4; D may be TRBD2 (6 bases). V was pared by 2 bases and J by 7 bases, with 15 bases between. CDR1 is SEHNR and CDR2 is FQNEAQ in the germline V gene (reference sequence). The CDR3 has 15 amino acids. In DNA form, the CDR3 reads TGTGCCAGCAGCTTATCGATCGGGACTGAGAACATTCAGTACTTC. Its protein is CASSLSIGTENIQYF.

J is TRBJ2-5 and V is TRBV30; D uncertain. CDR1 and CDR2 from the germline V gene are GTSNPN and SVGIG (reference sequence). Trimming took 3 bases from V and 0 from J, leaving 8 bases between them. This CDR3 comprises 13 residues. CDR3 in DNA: TGTGCCTGGAGACCGGCGTACCAAGAGACCCAGTACTTC. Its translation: CAWRPAYQETQYF.